This entry lists 32 T cell receptor beta chains sequenced from one sample in a study of cytomegalovirus exposure and HLA in healthy donors. The data were produced by immunoSEQ multiplex PCR, yet TCRdb's version contains in-frame clones alone and is incomplete. Of 70,000 or so clones listed, approximately 94% are singletons. Input material: PBMCs. These receptors all stem from a woman aged 18-29 years in good health and CMV-seropositive.

The chain has TRBV6-1 and TRBJ2-1, with 9 bases lining up with TRBD2. V lost 8 bases and J lost 1; bases outside the gene matches: 6. This CDR3 has 15 amino acids. Germline values: CDR1 MNHNS, CDR2 SASEGT. The CDR3 region has the DNA TGTGCCAGCCCCCGCGGGGGGGATTCCTACAATGAGCAGTTCTTC. Residues: CASPRGGDSYNEQFF.

The chain has TRBV10-2 and TRBJ2-2; 7 bases match TRBD2. Trimming took 6 bases from V and 1 from J; bases not matched to a gene: 20. This CDR3 has 20 residues. Germline loops: CDR1 WSHSY, CDR2 SAAADI. The CDR3 sequence is CASRGVALASGELNTGELFF. In DNA form, the CDR3 reads TGCGCCAGCAGGGGCGTCGCTCTAGCGAGCGGGGAGCTGAACACCGGGGAGCTGTTTTTT.

This chain joins TRBV5-1 and TRBJ2-7, with 9 bases fitting TRBD1. The CDR3 extends over 15 amino acids. J lost 7 bases, V lost 4 bases, and 12 bases had no gene match. Germline V gives CDR1 SGHRS, CDR2 YFSETQ. CDR3 bases: TGCGCCAGCAGCCTAGGGACAGGGAAGGCGGGTGAGCAGTACTTC. Protein product: CASSLGTGKAGEQYF.

This chain links TRBV5-6 with TRBJ1-2; D perhaps matches TRBD1 (6 bases). Germline assignment: CDR1 SGHDT and CDR2 YYEEEE. The V gene lost 3 bases and the J gene lost 3 bases, with 12 bases spanning the gap. The CDR3 contains 14 residues. The DNA for the CDR3 is TGTGCCAGCAGCTCAAACAGGGAAGACTATGGCTACACCTTC. It is translated as CASSSNREDYGYTF.

The chain joins TRBV2 to TRBJ2-3; tentatively, D is TRBD2 (6 bases). The length of the CDR3 is 15 residues. CDR1 SNHLY and CDR2 FYNNEI come from the germline V gene. Trimming cost V 7 bases and J 4 bases, with 18 bases left between them. CDR3 DNA: TGTGCCAGCATAGGCGGGACCCCCATCCCAGATACGCAGTATTTT. This gives the protein CASIGGTPIPDTQYF.

V is TRBV5-1 and J is TRBJ2-2; TRBD2 agrees at 14 bases. V lost 8 bases and J lost 4; bases outside the gene matches: 7. CDR3 length: 16 amino acids. Germline V gene data show CDR1 as SGHRS and CDR2 as YFSETQ. CDR3 residues: CASATSGGAGTGELFF. CDR3 bases: TGCGCCAGTGCGACTAGCGGGGGGGCCGGCACCGGGGAGCTGTTTTTT. The entire variable domain, with the rest obtained from reference TRBV5-1 and TRBJ2-2, is as follows: KAGVTQTPRYLIKTRGQQVTLSCSPISGHRSVSWYQQTPGQGLQFLFEYFSETQRNKGNFPGRFSGRQFSNSRSEMNVSTLELGDSALYLCASATSGGAGTGELFFGEGSRLTVL.

The rearrangement uses TRBV5-5 and TRBJ2-2; TRBD2 is a possible D gene (6 bases). Germline loops: CDR1 SGHKS, CDR2 YYEKEE (reference sequence). Between the trimmed V and J ends, which lost 4 bases and 6 bases, there was a span of 16 bases. The CDR3 length is 15 residues. The CDR3 loop is CASSRGAEGSGELFF. The CDR3, as DNA: TGTGCCAGCAGCCGCGGGGCGGAGGGGTCCGGGGAGCTGTTTTTT.

The rearrangement links TRBV5-6 to TRBJ2-1; the D gene is possibly TRBD2 (6 bases). The CDR3 consists of 11 residues. V was shortened by 2 bases and J by 9 bases, with 6 bases between the two germline ends. Germline V gene lookup returns CDR1 SGHDT and CDR2 YYEEEE. The CDR3 loop reads CASSFGGEQFF. CDR3 DNA: TGTGCCAGCAGCTTCGGGGGTGAGCAGTTCTTC.

The V and J genes are TRBV7-9 and TRBJ2-3; D remains unclear. Per germline, CDR1 SEHNR and CDR2 FQNEAQ (reference sequence). The V end lost 0 bases, the J end lost 7 bases, and 11 bases lay between the germline ends. This CDR3 spans 14 amino acids. The CDR3 loop reads CASSLAFGVYTQYF. CDR3 coding DNA: TGTGCCAGCAGCTTAGCGTTCGGTGTTTATACGCAGTATTTT.

This clone was recorded once. The chain joins TRBV19 to TRBJ2-2; 9 nucleotides match TRBD2. The trim removed 2 bases at V and 0 bases at J, leaving 10 bases unmatched. Germline values: CDR1 LNHDA, CDR2 SQIVND (reference sequence). The CDR3 extends over 19 amino acids. CDR3 loop: CASSILTSGEPSNTGELFF. The CDR3, as DNA: TGTGCCAGTAGTATATTGACTAGCGGAGAACCTTCGAACACCGGGGAGCTGTTTTTT.

The chain links TRBV4-3 to TRBJ2-7, with 7 bases matching TRBD2. The CDR3 sequence is 14 residues long. The germline CDR1 and CDR2 sequences are LGHNA and YSLEER. Trimming cost V 1 base and J 3 bases; bases outside gene matches: 3. CDR3: CASSQVGGSYEQYF. The CDR3 DNA is TGCGCCAGCAGCCAAGTCGGGGGGAGCTACGAGCAGTACTTC.

Notes on this clone: A junction end diverges from the germline sequence, so it may reflect a read error. This chain joins TRBV30 and TRBJ2-7, with D possibly being TRBD1 (6 bases). The germline CDR1 and CDR2 sequences are GTSNPN and SVGIG (reference sequence). The length of the CDR3 is 13 residues. This CDR3 reads CAWSVLGPGHLHF. DNA for the CDR3: TGTGCCTGGAGTGTACTTGGGCCGGGACACCTTCACTTC.

The chain combines TRBV5-1 with TRBJ2-1; 10 bases fit TRBD2. CDR1 is SGHRS and CDR2 is YFSETQ in the germline V gene. The CDR3 loop spans 17 amino acids. Trimming took 0 bases from V and 1 from J; bases not matched to a gene: 4. The DNA of the CDR3 is TGCGCCAGCAGCTTGGGAGGTAGCGGGGGGTCCTACAATGAGCAGTTCTTC. This gives the protein CASSLGGSGGSYNEQFF.

V gene TRBV10-2 combines with J gene TRBJ2-1; 10 nucleotides line up with TRBD2. Germline V gene data show CDR1 as WSHSY and CDR2 as SAAADI. V shed 4 bases, J shed 2 bases, and the junction held 8 bases outside the gene matches. This CDR3 has 17 amino acids. The CDR3 DNA reads TGCGCCAGCAGTGTGTTCCCGAGCGGGGGGGCCTACAATGAGCAGTTCTTC. Translated, it gives CASSVFPSGGAYNEQFF.

The chain joins TRBV5-6 to TRBJ1-2, with TRBD1 as a possible D gene (5 bases). CDR1 and CDR2 (germline): SGHDT, YYEEEE. The CDR3 consists of 15 residues. V gave up 3 bases and J gave up 6 bases, with 18 bases separating them. The CDR3 DNA follows: TGTGCCAGCAGCTACTATAATTCAGGGCCCAATGGCTACACCTTC. The encoded protein is CASSYYNSGPNGYTF.

V and J are TRBV10-1 and TRBJ2-1, with 7 bases matching TRBD1. Germline V gene lookup returns CDR1 WNHNN and CDR2 SYGVQD (reference sequence). The CDR3 consists of 12 residues. V shed 6 bases, J shed 9 bases, and the junction held 5 bases outside the gene matches. In DNA, the CDR3 is TGCGCCAGCAGCCCGACAGGGACTGAGCAGTTCTTC. This encodes CASSPTGTEQFF.

This chain's CDR3 is CASSLAVTSGPHTQYF. The CDR3 DNA follows: TGTGCCAGCAGCTTAGCGGTTACTAGTGGGCCCCATACGCAGTATTTT. The chain combines TRBV7-8 with TRBJ2-3; possible D gene TRBD2, 5 bases. The CDR3 is 16 amino acids. The V gene lost 0 bases and the J gene lost 7 bases, with 17 bases spanning the gap. CDR1 SGHVS and CDR2 FQNEAQ come from the germline V gene.

This clone was counted a single time. The chain links TRBV9 to TRBJ1-1; the D is unclear. Germline V gene lookup returns CDR1 SGDLS and CDR2 YYNGEE. V was shortened by 0 bases and J by 3 bases, with 9 bases between the two germline ends. This CDR3 contains 14 residues. DNA of the CDR3: TGTGCCAGCAGCGTAGATGGTAGCTACACTGAAGCTTTCTTT. Translation gives CASSVDGSYTEAFF.

The V call is TRBV7-9, the J call TRBJ1-2; TRBD1 agrees at 11 bases. The CDR3 consists of 15 residues. Germline-derived CDR1 and CDR2 are SEHNR and FQNEAQ (reference sequence). Germline trimming cut 5 bases from V and 5 bases from J; bases unmatched to any gene: 7. CDR3 sequence reads: CASSLGQGEIYGYTF. The DNA of the CDR3 is TGTGCCAGCAGCCTGGGACAGGGGGAAATATATGGCTACACCTTC.

V gene TRBV5-1 combines with J gene TRBJ2-3; maybe TRBD1 (6 bases). Germline loops: CDR1 SGHRS, CDR2 YFSETQ. Trimming removed 0 bases at V and 2 bases at J, with 13 bases between. The CDR3 runs to 16 residues. The CDR3 here is CASSLEGRGYTDTQYF. The CDR3 DNA is TGCGCCAGCAGCTTGGAAGGCAGGGGCTACACAGATACGCAGTATTTT.

V is TRBV7-8 and J is TRBJ2-1; 8 positions agree with TRBD1. This CDR3 is 19 amino acids long. Germline CDR1 reads SGHVS; CDR2 reads FQNEAQ. The V gene end was trimmed by 2 bases and the J gene end by 0 bases; junction bases not matched to a gene: 12. The CDR3 loop is CASSLPSQDRVGSYNEQFF. DNA for the CDR3: TGTGCCAGCAGCTTACCCAGCCAGGACAGGGTTGGCTCCTACAATGAGCAGTTCTTC.

V usage is TRBV2 and J usage is TRBJ1-5, with 9 bases identical to TRBD1. CDR3 length: 16 residues. Germline V lookup: CDR1 SNHLY, CDR2 FYNNEI. The ends lost 6 bases at V and 1 base at J; junction bases unmatched: 7. Here the CDR3 DNA reads TGTGCCAGCAGGGAAAACAGGGGGCTAAGCAATCAGCCCCAGCATTTT. Its protein is CASRENRGLSNQPQHF. Complete variable domain (other parts from reference TRBV2 and TRBJ1-5): EPEVTQTPSHQVTQMGQEVILRCVPISNHLYFYWYRQILGQKVEFLVSFYNNEISEKSEIFDDQFSVERPDGSNFTLKIRSTKLEDSAMYFCASRENRGLSNQPQHFGDGTRLSIL.

The V and J genes are TRBV6-6 and TRBJ2-1; possibly TRBD2 for D (5 bases). CDR3 length: 12 residues. Germline CDR1 MNHNY, CDR2 SVGAGI (reference sequence). V was trimmed by 6 bases and J by 10 bases, leaving 13 bases between them. CDR3 loop: CASSPTSVEQFF. The CDR3 coding sequence is TGTGCCAGCAGCCCCACTAGTGTCGAGCAGTTCTTC.

The rearrangement joins TRBV7-8 to TRBJ2-2, with TRBD2 matching over 8 bases. This CDR3 comprises 15 residues. Trimming took 5 bases from V and 5 from J; bases not matched to a gene: 7. The germline CDR1 and CDR2 sequences are SGHVS and FQNEAQ. As DNA, the CDR3 is TGTGCCAGCAGCCCGAGGGCGGGAGGTACCGGGGAGCTGTTTTTT. It codes for CASSPRAGGTGELFF.

This chain joins TRBV6-1 and TRBJ1-5, with D hard to call. The CDR3 is 13 residues long. Deletions cut 6 bases from V and 5 bases from J, with 11 bases between. The V gene's germline CDR1 is MNHNS and CDR2 SASEGT. CDR3 coding DNA: TGTGCCAGCAGCAGTTTGATCCATCAGCCCCAGCATTTT. This gives the protein CASSSLIHQPQHF.

This chain uses TRBV30 with TRBJ2-7; TRBD2 matches at 10 bases. The V and J ends lost 2 bases and 8 bases, in that order; junction bases with no gene match: 9. The CDR3 is made up of 14 amino acids. Germline V gene data show CDR1 as GTSNPN and CDR2 as SVGIG (reference sequence). Here the CDR3 reads CAWSLTGTSEKQYF. The CDR3 DNA reads as TGTGCCTGGAGTCTTACCGGGACTAGCGAGAAGCAGTACTTC.

This chain uses TRBV7-7 with TRBJ1-4; unclear D gene. CDR1 and CDR2 from the germline V gene are SSHAT and FNYEAQ (reference sequence). The CDR3 runs 15 residues. V was cut by 4 bases and J by 8 bases, with 17 bases left in between. The CDR3 DNA follows: TGTGCCAGCAGCTCCGGGCCCCTCGGGGAGGAAAAACTGTTTTTT. Translation gives CASSSGPLGEEKLFF. The complete variable domain, with remaining parts taken from reference TRBV7-7 and TRBJ1-4, reads GAGVSQSPRYKVTKRGQDVTLRCDPISSHATLYWYQQALGQGPEFLTYFNYEAQPDKSGLPSDRFSAERPEGSISTLTIQRTEQRDSAMYRCASSSGPLGEEKLFFGSGTQLSVL.

The J gene is TRBJ1-4, the V gene TRBV5-4; TRBD1 might be the D (6 bases). Between the trimmed V and J ends, which lost 1 base and 6 bases, there was a span of 16 bases. CDR1 and CDR2 from the germline V gene are SGHNT and YYREEE (reference sequence). The CDR3 runs to 16 residues. The CDR3 loop reads CASSLNIGEGDEKLFF. CDR3 coding DNA: TGTGCCAGCAGCTTGAATATCGGGGAGGGGGATGAAAAACTGTTTTTT. Using reference TRBV5-4 and TRBJ1-4 for the parts outside the CDR3, the full variable domain is ETGVTQSPTHLIKTRGQQVTLRCSSQSGHNTVSWYQQALGQGPQFIFQYYREEENGRGNFPPRFSGLQFPNYSSELNVNALELDDSALYLCASSLNIGEGDEKLFFGSGTQLSVL.

The rearrangement joins TRBV11-2 to TRBJ1-1; the match to TRBD1 covers 7 bases. V was clipped by 4 bases and J by 5 bases; unmatched bases: 4. The germline V gene has CDR1 SGHAT and CDR2 FQNNGV. The CDR3 covers 13 residues. For the CDR3, the DNA is TGTGCCAGCAGCTGGACCAGGGGGACTGAAGCTTTCTTT. Translated: CASSWTRGTEAFF.

The CDR3 DNA is TGTGCCAGCAGCGTCACAGGGTTCGGAAACACCATATATTTT. Translation: CASSVTGFGNTIYF. The rearrangement uses TRBV9 and TRBJ1-3; D may be TRBD1 (6 bases). Germline V lookup: CDR1 SGDLS, CDR2 YYNGEE. This CDR3 contains 14 residues. Trimming stripped 2 bases from V and 4 bases from J, with 10 bases between.

The V call is TRBV7-9, the J call TRBJ2-7; 9 nucleotides line up with TRBD1. The germline V gene encodes CDR1 SEHNR and CDR2 FQNEAQ (reference sequence). Trimming cost V 2 bases and J 2 bases; bases outside gene matches: 7. This CDR3 is built from 16 residues. The CDR3: CASSLSPGQGPYEQYF. CDR3 nucleotide sequence: TGTGCCAGCAGCTTATCCCCGGGACAGGGACCCTACGAGCAGTACTTC.

CDR3 sequence (DNA): TGCGCCAGCAGCCAAGACGTGACAGATTTCTATGGCTACACCTTC. Amino acids: CASSQDVTDFYGYTF. V gene TRBV4-3 combines with J gene TRBJ1-2; the D gene is possibly TRBD1 (5 bases). Deletions cut 0 bases from V and 4 bases from J, with 12 bases between. The CDR3 is 15 residues long. Germline CDR1 reads LGHNA; CDR2 reads YSLEER.